This T cell receptor (beta chain) was recovered during a study of radiation and T cells in renal cell carcinoma. Points from the study as a whole: From baseline, blood top tumor clonotypes peaked at 2 weeks post-radiation. Pretreatment tumor biopsies were lacking, so baseline clonotypes are unknown.

Assay: immunoSEQ multiplex PCR; the TCRdb copy retains only in-frame clones and omits some. The sample lists approximately 170,000 clones; 88% were seen once. Time point described: blood 4 weeks post-SBRT, at nephrectomy. Sample treatment: 15 Gy SBRT to primary tumor, nephrectomy 4 weeks later. Nephrectomy followed 15 Gy stereotactic body radiation by 4 weeks. The tumor was a clear cell renal cell carcinoma. Trimming took off 0 bases at V and 8 bases at J, with 14 bases between the two ends. Germline CDR1 and CDR2: GTSNPN and SVGIG (reference sequence). This CDR3 has 13 residues. Concerning this clone itself: Its antigen is still unknown.

The sample consisted of blood, taken from a patient whose treatment included radiotherapy and nephrectomy. The chain is built from TRBV30 and TRBJ2-7, with D unclear. The sequence derives from a woman aged 45-65 years with renal cell carcinoma. CDR3 region: CAWSVQNLDKQYF. CDR3 in DNA: TGTGCCTGGAGTGTACAAAACCTCGACAAGCAGTACTTC. Full variable domain (remainder filled in from reference TRBV30 and TRBJ2-7): SQTIHQWPATLVQPVGSPLSLECTVEGTSNPNLYWYRQAAGRGLQLLFYSVGIGQISSEVPQNLSASRPQDRQFILSSKKLLLSDSGFYLCAWSVQNLDKQYFGPGTRLTVT.